This T cell receptor beta chain was retrieved from a study of T cells in localized non-small cell lung cancer. Broader study findings: Higher adjacent-lung clonality was associated with shorter survival.

The V gene lost 5 bases and the J gene lost 5 bases, with 15 bases spanning the gap. The germline gives CDR1 SGHNT, CDR2 YENEEA. This CDR3 has 14 residues. For this clone: Its antigen remains unknown.

TCRdb's table, derived via immunoSEQ multiplex PCR, lists solely in-frame clones and lacks some. The sample contains 1,500 to 2,000 clones, 34% of which appear only once. The genes are TRBV11-3 and TRBJ1-1, with TRBD1 as a possible D gene (5 bases). The TCR sequence derives from a male donor at least 60 years old with stage III squamous cell lung carcinoma. The specimen was lung tumor tissue, collected before any cancer treatment. The CDR3 DNA reads as TGTGCCAGCAGCCCTACGCCGGGACTTACTGAAGCTTTCTTT. This sequence encodes CASSPTPGLTEAFF. Looking up the rest from reference TRBV11-3 and TRBJ1-1 gives the full variable domain: EAGVVQSPRYKIIEKKQPVAFWCNPISGHNTLYWYLQNLGQGPELLIRYENEEAVDDSQLPKDRFSAERLKGVDSTLKIQPAELGDSAVYLCASSPTPGLTEAFFGQGTRLTVV.